A selection of T cell receptor beta chains follows, all from one sample in a study of blood T cell repertoires in COVID-19. TCRdb's copy holds only in-frame clones and misses some; the assay was immunoSEQ multiplex PCR. The data contain about 75,000 clones, roughly 88% of them singletons. Material: peripheral blood. The receptors were gathered from a human donor in a cohort sampled during active COVID-19. Each CDR3 is given with its conserved first and last residue. Fields, in order: D gene, V gene, clone size, J gene, CDR3 protein, CDR3 DNA. D genes are given only for firm matches. Size tells how often a clone was seen (once, few, many) or the class of an expanded clone, and some rows leave it out.

TRBD2,TRBV27,NA,TRBJ2-1,CASRTSGSFNEQFF,TGTGCCAGCAGAACTAGCGGGAGTTTTAATGAGCAGTTCTTC
TRBD2,TRBV11-3,NA,TRBJ2-1,CASSLERTSGSDRPYNEQFF,TGTGCCAGCAGCTTAGAGAGGACTAGCGGGAGTGACCGCCCCTACAATGAGCAGTTCTTC
TRBD2,TRBV18,once,TRBJ2-3,CASSRPYSGGTSDTQYF,TGTGCCAGCTCACGCCCCTATAGCGGGGGGACGTCAGATACGCAGTATTTT
NA,TRBV3-1/TRBV3-2,NA,TRBJ2-7,CASSPGWVIDRPTSYEQYF,TGTGCCAGCAGCCCTGGATGGGTTATAGACAGGCCTACCTCCTACGAGCAGTACTTC
TRBD2,TRBV6-5,NA,TRBJ2-7,CASRVAGVGYEQYF,TGTGCCAGCAGGGTAGCGGGAGTCGGGTACGAGCAGTACTTC
TRBD1,TRBV28,NA,TRBJ2-5,CASSLVGQDRETQYF,TGTGCCAGCAGTTTAGTAGGACAGGATAGGGAGACCCAGTACTTC
TRBD1,TRBV15,NA,TRBJ1-2,CATSRAGTGNYGYTF,TGTGCCACCAGCAGAGCCGGGACAGGGAACTATGGCTACACCTTC
NA,TRBV14,NA,TRBJ2-7,CASSHSPDRDYHEQYF,TGTGCCAGCAGCCACTCCCCGGACAGGGACTACCACGAGCAGTACTTC
NA,TRBV10-2,NA,TRBJ1-1,CASRGGGTEAFF,TGCGCCAGCAGAGGGGGGGGCACTGAAGCTTTCTTT
NA,TRBV3-1/TRBV3-2,NA,TRBJ1-4,CASSQGTMEQGYEKLFF,TGTGCCAGCAGCCAAGGAACGATGGAACAGGGATATGAAAAACTGTTTTTT
NA,TRBV25-1,NA,TRBJ2-7,CASSAPFTKQYF,TGTGCCAGCAGTGCACCCTTCACAAAGCAGTACTTC
TRBD1,TRBV5-1,NA,TRBJ2-5,CASSLAGTGQETQYF,TGCGCCAGCAGCTTGGCCGGGACAGGGCAAGAGACCCAGTACTTC
NA,TRBV19,NA,TRBJ1-5,CASNPNSYSNQPQHF,TGTGCCAGTAACCCTAATAGCTATAGCAATCAGCCCCAGCATTTT
TRBD1,TRBV7-8,once,TRBJ2-1,CASSSYLTGGFRNEQFF,TGTGCCAGCAGCTCCTACCTGACAGGGGGCTTTCGGAATGAGCAGTTCTTC
NA,TRBV5-1,NA,TRBJ2-5,CASSPALVGETQYF,TGCGCCAGCAGCCCTGCTCTAGTCGGGGAGACCCAGTACTTC
NA,TRBV27,NA,TRBJ1-2,CASSFSENYGYTF,TGTGCCAGCAGTTTTTCAGAAAACTATGGCTACACCTTC
NA,TRBV7-8,NA,TRBJ2-2,CASSPLGGGAGPPGELFF,TGTGCCAGCAGCCCCTTAGGGGGGGGCGCGGGTCCACCCGGGGAGCTGTTTTTT
NA,TRBV29-1,NA,TRBJ2-3,CSVEGFGRERTDTQYF,TGCAGCGTTGAAGGGTTTGGCCGGGAACGCACAGATACGCAGTATTTT
TRBD1,TRBV4-3,NA,TRBJ2-4,CASSQDLGQGINIQYF,TGCGCCAGCAGCCAAGATTTAGGACAGGGGATCAACATTCAGTACTTC
TRBD1,TRBV4-3,once,TRBJ1-1,CASSQDLDREEATEAFF,TGCGCCAGCAGCCAAGATTTGGACAGGGAGGAGGCCACTGAAGCTTTCTTT
TRBD1,TRBV3-1/TRBV3-2,NA,TRBJ2-3,CASSQFAVRTGGTDTQYF,TGTGCCAGCAGCCAATTTGCTGTTAGGACAGGCGGCACAGATACGCAGTATTTT
TRBD2,TRBV4-1,NA,TRBJ2-1,CASSLSTGTSRYNEQFF,TGCGCCAGCAGCCTGTCGACCGGGACTAGCAGATACAATGAGCAGTTCTTC
TRBD1,TRBV28,NA,TRBJ2-2,CASSTPMDRVTGELFF,TGTGCCAGCAGTACACCCATGGACAGGGTTACCGGGGAGCTGTTTTTT